The 20 T cell receptor beta chains presented below share a single source sample, sequenced in a study of blood T cell repertoires in COVID-19 (TCRdb year 2020). Library creation used the immunoSEQ multiplex PCR assay. TCRdb limited this immuneACCESS table to in-frame rearrangements with V and J called. A share of clones is missing; checked studies link under half to unresolved V genes, and the rest is unexplained. This sample is represented by about 62,000 clones; around 86% of them were singletons. The top ten clonotypes cover roughly 1.4% of the sample. Sequenced input: peripheral blood. These receptors all stem from a woman aged 80 or older with acute or convalescent COVID-19.

The chain employs TRBV7-9 and TRBJ1-6; 9 positions match TRBD1. The junction had 6 bases not matched to a gene; V was cut back by 5 bases and J by 10 bases. The CDR3 totals 14 residues. CDR1 is SEHNR, CDR2 FQNEAQ, per germline (reference sequence). The CDR3 loop is CASSPPGQGSPLHF. The CDR3 nucleotides read TGTGCCAGCAGCCCTCCGGGACAGGGATCACCCCTCCACTTT.

The chain couples TRBV10-3 to TRBJ1-3; D remains unclear. Per germline, CDR1 ENHRY and CDR2 SYGVKD. Trimming cost V 8 bases and J 3 bases, with 8 bases left between them. The CDR3 loop spans 12 amino acids. The CDR3 here is CAIFGGGNTIYF. CDR3 nucleotide sequence: TGTGCCATCTTCGGCGGTGGAAACACCATATATTTT.

The chain carries TRBV5-1 and TRBJ2-5, with 7 bases identical to TRBD2. Germline trimming cut 4 bases from V and 2 bases from J; bases unmatched to any gene: 14. Germline CDR1 and CDR2: SGHRS and YFSETQ. This CDR3 is built from 17 residues. The CDR3 here is CASSGGVMLDSQETQYF. Here the CDR3 DNA reads TGCGCCAGCAGCGGGGGGGTAATGTTGGACTCACAAGAGACCCAGTACTTC.

The chain links TRBV10-3 to TRBJ1-5, with D hard to call. This CDR3 has 15 amino acids. With 0 bases removed from V and 2 bases from J, the gap between germline ends came to 8 bases. Germline V gene lookup returns CDR1 ENHRY and CDR2 SYGVKD. CDR3 sequence: CAISESQVRNQPQHF. CDR3 nucleotides: TGTGCCATCAGTGAGTCGCAGGTGCGCAATCAGCCCCAGCATTTT.

The chain employs TRBV30 and TRBJ2-6; TRBD1 matches 8 bases. CDR3 size: 15 residues. Germline assignment: CDR1 GTSNPN and CDR2 SVGIG (reference sequence). With V trimmed by 3 bases and J by 4 bases, 5 bases remained unmatched. CDR3 in DNA: TGTGCCTGGAGCCCAGGGGGCTTGGGGGCCAACGTCCTGACTTTC. Amino acid sequence: CAWSPGGLGANVLTF.

The chain employs TRBV5-1 and TRBJ1-6; 8 bases match TRBD1. The CDR3 totals 15 residues. The J segment lost 7 bases and the V segment lost 5 bases, leaving 8 bases of the junction unmatched. Germline V gene data show CDR1 as SGHRS and CDR2 as YFSETQ. The chain's CDR3 is CASSIQQGGNSPLHF. CDR3 DNA: TGCGCCAGCAGTATACAACAGGGGGGAAATTCACCCCTCCACTTT.

The rearrangement uses TRBV19 and TRBJ1-5; D not certain. The CDR3 is 15 amino acids. The germline V gene has CDR1 LNHDA and CDR2 SQIVND (reference sequence). V dropped 0 bases and J dropped 5 bases, with 11 bases sitting between them. The CDR3 region has the DNA TGTGCCAGTAGTATAGAAGGAGCCTTCGATCAGCCCCAGCATTTT. Its protein is CASSIEGAFDQPQHF.

V gene TRBV7-3 combines with J gene TRBJ2-3; D uncertain. Germline CDR1 is SGHTA and CDR2 is FQGTGA. The CDR3 covers 15 residues. V lost 4 bases and J lost 0, with 11 bases in between. The CDR3 region has the DNA TGTGCCAGCAGCTCCCAGCCAGGCAGCACAGATACGCAGTATTTT. Amino acid sequence: CASSSQPGSTDTQYF.

The gene calls are TRBV6-5 and TRBJ1-5; perhaps TRBD1 as D (6 bases). V gave up 6 bases and J gave up 4 bases, with 10 bases separating them. This CDR3 is 13 amino acids long. Germline CDR1 MNHEY, CDR2 SVGAGI. The CDR3 DNA reads as TGTGCCAGCAGCGATACAGGGAATCAGCCCCAGCATTTT. Its protein is CASSDTGNQPQHF.

The gene calls are TRBV9 and TRBJ1-3; a possible D gene is TRBD1 (6 bases). The CDR3 runs 14 residues. CDR1 SGDLS and CDR2 YYNGEE come from the germline V gene. Trimming left V 4 bases short and J 7 bases short, with 15 bases between. CDR3 coding DNA: TGTGCCAGCAGCTTCAAGGGGGAGAGGAACACCATATATTTT. It codes for CASSFKGERNTIYF.

This clone was seen just once. This sequence joins TRBV2 and TRBJ1-1; the D is unclear. The V end lost 6 bases, the J end lost 5 bases, and 10 bases lay between the germline ends. The CDR3 spans 12 residues. Germline-derived CDR1 and CDR2 are SNHLY and FYNNEI. The CDR3 loop reads CASRTKVTEAFF. DNA of the CDR3: TGTGCCAGCAGGACAAAGGTGACTGAAGCTTTCTTT.

This sequence joins TRBV28 and TRBJ1-5; 7 bases agree with TRBD1. CDR3 length equals 17 residues. Per germline, CDR1 MDHEN and CDR2 SYDVKM. V shed 5 bases and J 1 base; nucleotides not matched to a gene: 11. The CDR3, as DNA: TGTGCCAGCAGTCCCCGGAGGGGGCGGGGAAGCAATCAGCCCCAGCATTTT. It translates to CASSPRRGRGSNQPQHF.

The V gene is TRBV4-3, the J gene TRBJ1-6, with 8 bases lining up with TRBD1. The CDR3 is 15 amino acids. From germline, CDR1 is LGHNA and CDR2 YSLEER. The trim removed 4 bases at V and 8 bases at J, leaving 7 bases unmatched. CDR3: CASSPGPGQDSPLHF. The CDR3, as DNA: TGCGCCAGCAGCCCCGGTCCGGGACAGGATTCACCCCTCCACTTT.

The CDR3 region has the DNA TGTGCCAGCACCCTTATTGGGCAGGGAGGCGAGCAGTACTTC. This codes for CASTLIGQGGEQYF. The chain has TRBV28 and TRBJ2-7; a possible D gene is TRBD2 (6 bases). The germline V gene encodes CDR1 MDHEN and CDR2 SYDVKM. Trimming removed 7 bases at V and 6 bases at J, with 19 bases between. The CDR3 runs 14 residues.

This clone showed up just once. The chain joins TRBV28 to TRBJ1-5; TRBD1 aligns across 9 bases. CDR1 MDHEN and CDR2 SYDVKM come from the germline V gene. This CDR3 contains 18 residues. With V trimmed by 4 bases and J by 0 bases, 10 bases remained unmatched. The CDR3 region is CASSYRGQKRYSNQPQHF. As DNA, the CDR3 is TGTGCCAGCAGTTACAGGGGGCAGAAGAGATATAGCAATCAGCCCCAGCATTTT.

This sequence joins TRBV5-6 and TRBJ2-7, with a weak D call TRBD1 (6 bases). Germline loops: CDR1 SGHDT, CDR2 YYEEEE. This CDR3 region has 14 residues. Between the trimmed V and J ends, which lost 0 bases and 6 bases, there was a span of 13 bases. The CDR3 loop is CASSLADRSGEQYF. CDR3 nucleotides: TGTGCCAGCAGCTTGGCCGACAGGTCGGGCGAGCAGTACTTC.

The genes are TRBV7-2 and TRBJ2-1; 10 bases align to TRBD2. This CDR3 is 15 amino acids long. Germline V gene sequence: CDR1 SGHTA, CDR2 FQGNSA. Trimming at V came to 7 bases and at J to 4 bases, leaving 7 bases not matched to a gene. The CDR3 loop is CASTTSGVGYNEQFF. The CDR3 DNA is TGTGCCAGCACTACTAGCGGGGTGGGTTACAATGAGCAGTTCTTC.

This clone was counted between two and nine times. This chain connects TRBV5-1 to TRBJ2-3, with 12 bases identical to TRBD2. With 4 bases clipped from V and 0 bases from J, the junction kept 9 bases outside the gene matches. Germline CDR1 and CDR2: SGHRS and YFSETQ. The CDR3 contains 18 residues. CDR3: CASSAPSGRALSTDTQYF. CDR3 coding DNA: TGCGCCAGCAGCGCTCCTAGCGGGAGGGCCTTGAGCACAGATACGCAGTATTTT.

This sequence joins TRBV19 and TRBJ1-1, with TRBD1 as a possible D gene (6 bases). V shed 0 bases and J shed 9 bases, with 17 bases lying between them. This CDR3 has 15 residues. In germline, CDR1 is LNHDA, CDR2 SQIVND (reference sequence). CDR3 residues: CASSIDIQGLGKAFF. Written as DNA, the CDR3 is TGTGCCAGTAGTATAGACATACAGGGCCTAGGGAAAGCTTTCTTT.

The V and J genes are TRBV11-1 and TRBJ1-2; weak D call: TRBD1 (6 bases). In germline, CDR1 is SGHAT, CDR2 FQDESV (reference sequence). The V end was cut by 2 bases, the J end by 5 bases, with 12 bases between. The CDR3 has 14 residues. The CDR3 is CASSLHPTGYGYTF. For the CDR3, the DNA is TGTGCCAGCAGCTTACACCCCACAGGGTATGGCTACACCTTC.